These 20 T cell receptor beta chains originate from one sample sequenced in a study of cytomegalovirus exposure and HLA in healthy donors. The PCR had 60 Vbeta and 13 Jbeta primers. Generated by immunoSEQ multiplex PCR, the TCRdb table keeps only in-frame clones and is missing some. The table records 95,000 to 150,000 clones, 81% of them present only once. Sequencing was performed on PBMCs. All receptors come from a middle-aged man in good health and CMV-seronegative.

This chain uses TRBV27 with TRBJ2-1; 11 bases agree with TRBD1. Germline-derived CDR1 and CDR2 are MNHEY and SMNVEV (reference sequence). This CDR3 spans 15 amino acids. The trim removed 4 bases at V and 8 bases at J, leaving 7 bases unmatched. This CDR3 reads CASSSRDRGWYEQFF. CDR3 sequence (DNA): TGTGCCAGCAGTTCCCGGGACAGGGGGTGGTATGAGCAGTTCTTC.

The chain combines TRBV7-9 with TRBJ1-1; D unresolved. Germline V gene sequence: CDR1 SEHNR, CDR2 FQNEAQ (reference sequence). V was trimmed by 5 bases and J by 7 bases, leaving 11 bases between them. The length of the CDR3 is 12 residues. CDR3 sequence: CASSGRSNEAFF. The CDR3 DNA sequence: TGTGCCAGCAGCGGTCGGTCGAATGAAGCTTTCTTT.

This chain uses TRBV18 with TRBJ1-2, with a weak D call TRBD1 (6 bases). The CDR3 consists of 17 residues. Per the germline V gene, CDR1 is KGHSH and CDR2 is LQKENI. With 3 bases removed from V and 7 bases from J, the gap between germline ends came to 24 bases. The CDR3 reads CASSPRDPTGYIGGYTF. The CDR3 coding sequence is TGTGCCAGCTCACCGCGCGACCCCACAGGGTATATAGGTGGCTACACCTTC. Looking up the rest from reference TRBV18 and TRBJ1-2 gives the full variable domain: NAGVMQNPRHLVRRRGQEARLRCSPMKGHSHVYWYRQLPEEGLKFMVYLQKENIIDESGMPKERFSAEFPKEGPSILRIQQVVRGDSAAYFCASSPRDPTGYIGGYTFGSGTRLTVV.

V is TRBV5-4 and J is TRBJ1-1; maybe TRBD1 (5 bases). Germline lookup yields CDR1 SGHNT and CDR2 YYREEE (reference sequence). V gave up 2 bases and J gave up 7 bases, with 15 bases separating them. The CDR3 consists of 14 residues. The CDR3 reads CASSFGRTGGEAFF. The CDR3 DNA reads as TGTGCCAGCAGCTTTGGCCGAACGGGGGGTGAAGCTTTCTTT.

This clone was observed a handful of times. J is TRBJ2-7 and V is TRBV4-3; TRBD2 matches at 9 bases. This CDR3 is built from 14 residues. CDR1 is LGHNA and CDR2 is YSLEER in the germline V gene. V shed 2 bases, J shed 5 bases, and the junction held 4 bases outside the gene matches. CDR3 sequence: CASSQIAGANEQYF. The CDR3 nucleotides read TGCGCCAGCAGCCAAATAGCGGGGGCGAACGAGCAGTACTTC.

Concerning this clone itself: The junction departs from germline at one end; a sequencing error may be responsible. The chain links TRBV9 to TRBJ2-6; 7 nucleotides match TRBD2. The CDR3 length is 20 residues. CDR1 and CDR2 from the germline V gene are SGDLS and YYNGEE. DNA for the CDR3: TGTGCCAGCAGCCCGAGGGACCTGGGAGGGAAGGGGTCTGGGGCCAACGGCCTGACTTTC. This sequence encodes CASSPRDLGGKGSGANGLTF.

The rearrangement links TRBV27 to TRBJ2-5, with 11 bases matching TRBD2. V shed 6 bases, J shed 5 bases, and the junction held 8 bases outside the gene matches. This CDR3 comprises 15 residues. Germline V CDR1 and CDR2: MNHEY, SMNVEV (reference sequence). The CDR3 bases are TGTGCCAGCAGCTTGCTAGCGGGGGGTTCGGAGACCCAGTACTTC. As protein: CASSLLAGGSETQYF.

This chain joins TRBV6-6 and TRBJ2-7; no clear D gene. CDR1 and CDR2 (germline): MNHNY, SVGAGI (reference sequence). The CDR3 runs to 14 residues. V lost 2 bases to trimming and J lost 3 bases, with 11 bases between them. The CDR3 loop is CASSYLARYYEQYF. CDR3 nucleotide sequence: TGTGCCAGCAGTTACCTGGCGAGGTACTACGAGCAGTACTTC.

The V call is TRBV10-3, the J call TRBJ2-3; the match to TRBD1 covers 8 bases. Per germline, CDR1 ENHRY and CDR2 SYGVKD. V trimming: 2 bases; J trimming: 3 bases; junction bases outside the gene matches: 7. The CDR3 is 16 residues long. The DNA for the CDR3 is TGTGCCATCAGTGAGCCGACAGGGGTCGCGACAGATACGCAGTATTTT. This gives the protein CAISEPTGVATDTQYF.

The rearrangement joins TRBV4-3 to TRBJ2-1, with D possibly matching TRBD1 (7 bases). Trimming removed 4 bases at V and 7 bases at J, with 14 bases between. CDR3 length equals 14 residues. Germline V gives CDR1 LGHNA, CDR2 YSLEER. The CDR3 spells CASSRGTEWNEQFF. CDR3 sequence (DNA): TGCGCCAGCAGCCGCGGGACAGAGTGGAATGAGCAGTTCTTC.

The CDR3 DNA reads as TGTGCCAGCAGCTCTAACCCACAGGTGGCTGAAGCTTTCTTT. Translation: CASSSNPQVAEAFF. V gene TRBV5-4 combines with J gene TRBJ1-1; perhaps TRBD1 as D (5 bases). Trimming stripped 3 bases from V and 6 bases from J, with 15 bases between. The CDR3 sequence is 14 residues long. Germline loops: CDR1 SGHNT, CDR2 YYREEE (reference sequence).

The chain is built from TRBV6-1 and TRBJ1-5; no definite D call. Germline V gene data show CDR1 as MNHNS and CDR2 as SASEGT. The V end lost 7 bases, the J end lost 0 bases, and 13 bases lay between the germline ends. The CDR3 loop spans 15 amino acids. The DNA of the CDR3 is TGTGCCAGCAATTTAGGCGGGTATAGCAATCAGCCCCAGCATTTT. This codes for CASNLGGYSNQPQHF.

V usage is TRBV7-3 and J usage is TRBJ2-2, with a weak D call TRBD2 (7 bases). Germline V gene lookup returns CDR1 SGHTA and CDR2 FQGTGA. With 1 base removed from V and 3 bases from J, the gap between germline ends came to 15 bases. The CDR3 length is 17 residues. The CDR3 is CASSLKVGGRDTGELFF. CDR3 DNA sequence: TGTGCCAGCAGCTTAAAGGTCGGGGGGCGAGACACCGGGGAGCTGTTTTTT.

The chain couples TRBV5-1 to TRBJ2-7, with a tentative D call TRBD1 (6 bases). V lost 0 bases, J lost 3 bases, and 10 bases lay in between. The CDR3 extends over 14 amino acids. CDR1 is SGHRS and CDR2 is YFSETQ in the germline V gene. CDR3 nucleotides: TGCGCCAGCAGCTTGGCCAGGGGCCGCTACGAGCAGTACTTC. This encodes CASSLARGRYEQYF.

CDR3 region: CASSLTGQGTGDTQYF. DNA for the CDR3: TGTGCCAGCAGCTTAACGGGACAGGGTACGGGAGATACGCAGTATTTT. This sequence joins TRBV7-6 and TRBJ2-3, with TRBD1 identical over 9 bases. Losses at the gene ends were 2 bases for V and 5 bases for J; bases not matched to a gene: 8. The CDR3 runs 16 residues. CDR1 and CDR2 from the germline V gene are SGHVS and FNYEAQ.

The J gene is TRBJ2-3, the V gene TRBV7-8; 11 bases match TRBD2. The CDR3 is 16 residues long. The J segment lost 4 bases and the V segment lost 7 bases, leaving 10 bases of the junction unmatched. Per germline, CDR1 SGHVS and CDR2 FQNEAQ. The DNA for the CDR3 is TGTGCCAGCACCCAGGTTACTAGCGGGAGATCAGATACGCAGTATTTT. It specifies CASTQVTSGRSDTQYF.

This chain uses TRBV9 with TRBJ2-3; 8 bases are shared with TRBD2. Trimming cost V 4 bases and J 0 bases; bases outside gene matches: 7. CDR1 SGDLS and CDR2 YYNGEE come from the germline V gene. There are 16 residues in the CDR3. The CDR3 sequence is CASSQTTSGSTDTQYF. The CDR3 bases are TGTGCCAGCAGCCAAACCACTAGCGGAAGCACAGATACGCAGTATTTT.

This clone has only a few counts. This chain connects TRBV27 to TRBJ2-7; D is possibly TRBD1 (6 bases). Germline V lookup: CDR1 MNHEY, CDR2 SMNVEV (reference sequence). CDR3 length equals 14 residues. V was pared by 3 bases and J by 0 bases, with 9 bases between. The DNA for the CDR3 is TGTGCCAGCAGTTTTGGGGGCAGCTCCTACGAGCAGTACTTC. Encoded protein: CASSFGGSSYEQYF.

A single count supports this clone. Other DNA sequences from this sample encode an identical CDR3 as well. The chain recombines TRBV19 with TRBJ1-2; a weak D match, TRBD1 (5 bases). The V end lost 4 bases, the J end lost 1 base, and 10 bases lay between the germline ends. The CDR3 is made up of 14 amino acids. CDR1 is LNHDA, CDR2 SQIVND, per germline (reference sequence). In nucleotides, the CDR3 is TGTGCCAGTAGTACCGGGCAGGGTAACTATGGCTACACCTTC. Amino acid sequence: CASSTGQGNYGYTF. Supplemented by reference TRBV19 and TRBJ1-2, the full variable domain reads DGGITQSPKYLFRKEGQNVTLSCEQNLNHDAMYWYRQDPGQGLRLIYYSQIVNDFQKGDIAEGYSVSREKKESFPLTVTSAQKNPTAFYLCASSTGQGNYGYTFGSGTRLTVV.

DNA for the CDR3: TGCGCCAGCAGCTTGGGGGGGCAGAACACTGAAGCTTTCTTT. Its translation is CASSLGGQNTEAFF. V usage is TRBV5-1 and J usage is TRBJ1-1; D may be TRBD1 (6 bases). Germline-derived CDR1 and CDR2 are SGHRS and YFSETQ. CDR3 size: 14 residues. The V end was cut by 0 bases, the J end by 1 base, with 7 bases between.